This T cell receptor (beta chain) came from a study of blood T cell repertoires in COVID-19 (dated by TCRdb to the early 2020s). Notes on the research overall: Samples from collaborators originated in the United States, Italy and Spain and spanned both the acute and convalescent phases of COVID-19. The repertoires were released in a freely available public database intended as a resource for research on the immune response to SARS-CoV-2. The sample metadata nearly always contained a de-identified subject ID, COVID-19 status, age in years and sex. Deeply sampled blood TCRbeta repertoires from subjects exposed to, actively infected with, or recovered from COVID-19 were included in the dataset. Where HLA class I and class II types were available, the types were taken from metadata supplied by the sample provider, not from assay-based typing. Samples were obtained from the ongoing ImmuneRACE study (first 160 participants) and from 1,254 subjects provided by 6 global collaborators. The prospective study material was composed of cDNA or gDNA derived from T cells, B-cell-depleted T cells, or PBMCs. Beyond this particular receptor, the publication reports: The amount of clinical and demographic metadata varied by source and participant and was provided uncurated.

The immunoSEQ Assay, a bias-controlled multiplex PCR, was used to amplify TCRbeta CDR3 regions from genomic DNA. The study's own analysis went as follows. The number of nucleated cells in each sample was estimated from the amplification of reference gene primers within the assay. To quantify the absolute abundance of each unique TCRbeta CDR3 rearrangement, sequence reads were collapsed and filtered. For each sample, productive Simpson clonality was calculated by taking the square root of Simpson's diversity index across productive rearrangements. TCRdb provides this immuneACCESS table in a form limited to in-frame rearrangements. Some clones are lacking; in checked studies, under half of them reflect an unresolved V gene, and why the rest are absent is not known. That table gives V, J and clone size, and the DNA gave D and trimming. For this sample there are some 150,000 clones; around nine tenths appear just once. In total, the top ten clones hold roughly 3.4% of the sample.

Collaborating institutions collected whole blood in K2EDTA tubes following their own protocols. Collaborator samples were shipped for TCRbeta analysis as frozen whole blood, isolated PBMCs, or DNA extracted from either sample type. This clone was seen only once. There is no known antigen for this receptor. Base qualities are not provided; no much larger clone lies one nucleotide away. The trim is 3 bases for V and 3 bases for J, with a gap of 10 bases between the germline ends. From the cysteine through the phenylalanine, the CDR3 covers 14 amino acids. Only the CDR3 portion is preserved as DNA: 42 bases, with reading frame beginning at the first base. CDR1 and CDR2 are drawn from the germline V gene: SGHTA, FQGNSA.

Specimen: peripheral blood. This clonotype originated in a man aged 70-80 years with acute or convalescent COVID-19. The rearranged segments are TRBV7-2 and TRBJ2-3; the best D guess is TRBD1, with 6 bases matching. The nucleotide sequence is TGTGCCAGCAGCTTGGAGAGGGGGACAGATACGCAGTATTTT. Its product reads: CASSLERGTDTQYF.